This T cell receptor beta chain was captured by sequencing in a study of B cell selection in AIRE deficiency. General observations from the study: About 30.6% of healthy-shared Treg sequences were found among patient Tconv cells.

Original analysis: Conventional T cell pools: about 99,000 distinct patient, approximately 130,000 donor TCRbeta sequences. Only in-frame clones appear in the TCRdb table, and some are missing; sequencing was by immunoSEQ multiplex PCR. V, J and clone size are taken as reported in that table, and D and trimming were inferred from the DNA itself. This sample has tens of thousands of clones; 95% to 98% occur once, and the top ten carry roughly 0.17%. A note on this clone: The antigen remains undetermined.

Conventional CD4 T cells were sorted as CD4+CD127+ cells. The V and J ends lost 2 bases and 7 bases, in that order; junction bases with no gene match: 0. The length of the CDR3 is 14 residues. Sample: conventional CD4+ T cells sorted from PBMCs. The V and J genes are TRBV23-1 and TRBJ1-6, with 9 positions matching TRBD1. TRBV23-1 is recorded as an ORF, its role being uncertain. This receptor was taken from a human donor with AIRE deficiency. The CDR3 DNA reads as TGCGCCAGCAGTCAAGACAGGGGGAATTCACCCCTCCACTTT. This translates into CASSQDRGNSPLHF.